This is a list of T cell receptor beta chains from one sample in a study of identifying expanded T cells in peripheral blood. The method was immunoSEQ multiplex PCR; TCRdb's version includes in-frame clones alone and lacks a portion of them. There are roughly 100,000 clones in the sample; around 88% occur only once, and about 18% lies in the top ten. Source material: blood. All receptors derive from a person aged 18-70 years in good health. Both conserved end residues are part of each CDR3. The D gene is left open where the match is weak. A clone size is listed for some rows: how often the clone was seen (once, few, many), or a class if it is expanded.

-,-,TRBJ1-6,TRBV11-2,TGTGCCAGCAGCTTCTCTCATGGGTCACCCCTCCACTTT,CASSFSHGSPLHF
once,TRBD1,TRBJ2-7,TRBV29-1,TGCAGCGTCATCGTCGGGACAGGGGGCGAACCCTCCTACGAGCAGTACTTC,CSVIVGTGGEPSYEQYF
-,-,TRBJ2-7,TRBV15,TGTGCCACCAGCAGAGCTAGGGGATCTTCCTACGAGCAGTACTTC,CATSRARGSSYEQYF
-,-,TRBJ1-1,TRBV28,TGTGCCAGCAGTTTGCCGGGGAGGAACACTGAAGCTTTCTTT,CASSLPGRNTEAFF
-,TRBD1,TRBJ1-1,TRBV5-6,TGTGCCAGCAGCCCCATGGGACAGGTGGACACTGAAGCTTTCTTT,CASSPMGQVDTEAFF
-,-,TRBJ2-1,TRBV18,TGTGCCAGCAGTCAAACCAGGGTCAAGCAGTTCTTC,CASSQTRVKQFF
-,-,TRBJ1-1,TRBV27,TGTGCCAGCAGCCGGTCGGGACCCACTGAAGCTTTCTTT,CASSRSGPTEAFF
few,-,TRBJ1-6,TRBV5-4,TGTGCCAGCAGCTTGGAAGGCAGAAGCAATAATTCACCCCTCCACTTT,CASSLEGRSNNSPLHF
-,TRBD1,TRBJ2-1,TRBV9,TGTGCCAGCAGCTACCCGGACAGGGCCCATGAGCAGTTCTTC,CASSYPDRAHEQFF
-,-,TRBJ2-3,TRBV6-5,TGTGCCAGCAGTTACCTAGCTGGCACAGATACGCAGTATTTT,CASSYLAGTDTQYF
-,-,TRBJ2-4,TRBV19,TGTGCCAGTACCCTTAGCGGTAAACTAGCCAAAAACATTCAGTACTTC,CASTLSGKLAKNIQYF
-,-,TRBJ2-2,TRBV6-5,TGTGCCAGCAGTTACTCGTCAGAGAACACCGGGGAGCTGTTTTTT,CASSYSSENTGELFF
-,-,TRBJ2-2,TRBV7-2,TGTGCCAGCAGCCCGCGGGACATGGGGACCGGGGAGCTGTTTTTT,CASSPRDMGTGELFF
-,-,TRBJ2-7,TRBV6-1,TGTGCCAGCATTCTCCCAGGTCTATACGAGCAGTACTTC,CASILPGLYEQYF
-,-,TRBJ1-1,TRBV4-3,TGCGCCAGCAGCCAAGGGGGTGGGAACACTGAAGCTTTCTTT,CASSQGGGNTEAFF
-,-,TRBJ2-1,TRBV4-2,TGTGCCAGCAGCCAGCCGCCGGGGGAGCAGTTCTTC,CASSQPPGEQFF
-,-,TRBJ2-7,TRBV16,TGTGCCAGCAGCCTTGGGAGACGGGGTTTTGGATCCTACGAGCAGTACTTC,CASSLGRRGFGSYEQYF
-,-,TRBJ2-5,TRBV5-1,TGCGCCAGCAGCTCCATGGACTGGCAAGAGACCCAGTACTTC,CASSSMDWQETQYF
-,-,TRBJ1-1,TRBV7-2,TGTGCCAGCAGCTTAGAGGGGAGAGGTAAAGCTTTCTTT,CASSLEGRGKAFF
-,-,TRBJ1-5,TRBV9,TGTGCCAGCAGCGTAGAACCGGGGGGTAATCAGCCCCAGCATTTT,CASSVEPGGNQPQHF
-,-,TRBJ1-1,TRBV5-6,TGTGCCAGCAGCTTAGGGTGGGCCTCGAACACTGAAGCTTTCTTT,CASSLGWASNTEAFF
-,TRBD1,TRBJ1-3,TRBV28,TGTGCCAGCAGTTTATTTTCGACAGGGTCTGGAAACACCATATATTTT,CASSLFSTGSGNTIYF